This T cell receptor beta chain was recovered during a study of identical twins. This clonotype turned up a few times. One entry per CDR3 protein, called by TCRdb with MiXCR from the 5' RACE reads. The sample holds roughly 750,000 distinct CDR3 sequences; 21% are singletons and the top ten take 4% to 4.5%. The same sample was also used in a study of T cells expressing NK-cell markers. That paper notes: The study drew TCR beta repertoires from sorted CD3+CD56+NKG2C+, CD3+CD56+NKG2C- and CD3+CD56-NKG2C+ T cells.

The source is a woman under 30 in good health. The sequenced material came from PBMCs.

The CDR3 DNA reads TGCGCCAGCAGCCCCCGAGGCCAGTTCTTC. This encodes CASSPRGQFF. V gene TRBV4-3 combines with J gene TRBJ2-1; D ambiguous. There are 10 residues in the CDR3. Germline CDR1 is LGHNA and CDR2 is YSLEER. The V gene lost 4 bases and the J gene lost 13 bases, with 8 bases spanning the gap.